This T cell receptor beta chain is drawn from a study of identical twins. Findings of the study overall: An excess of low generation probability was shown by twin-shared out-of-frame alpha sequences. A cross-sectional statistical analysis, not follow-up of the same donors, supported the conclusions. Cord blood beta clonotypes that were abundant carried fewer insertions, and memory repertoires showed no such trend.

In germline, CDR1 is MNHEY, CDR2 SVGAGI. The ends lost 0 bases at V and 4 bases at J; junction bases unmatched: 2. The CDR3 covers 15 residues. Worth noting for this clonotype: The antigen remains undetermined.

TCRdb analysed the 5' RACE reads with MiXCR anew, one entry per CDR3 protein. The table shows a few hundred thousand distinct CDR3 sequences, with about 8.3% occurring only once. The sample was also linked to a second study, of yellow fever vaccine responses in identical twins.

The sequencing input was memory (CD45RO+) T cells sorted from blood. The receptor's source is a woman in her late teens or twenties in good health. The gene calls are TRBV6-5 and TRBJ2-3; 9 bases agree with TRBD2. This CDR3 reads CASSYSLAGADTQYF. In DNA, the CDR3 is TGTGCCAGCAGTTACTCCTTAGCGGGAGCAGATACGCAGTATTTT.